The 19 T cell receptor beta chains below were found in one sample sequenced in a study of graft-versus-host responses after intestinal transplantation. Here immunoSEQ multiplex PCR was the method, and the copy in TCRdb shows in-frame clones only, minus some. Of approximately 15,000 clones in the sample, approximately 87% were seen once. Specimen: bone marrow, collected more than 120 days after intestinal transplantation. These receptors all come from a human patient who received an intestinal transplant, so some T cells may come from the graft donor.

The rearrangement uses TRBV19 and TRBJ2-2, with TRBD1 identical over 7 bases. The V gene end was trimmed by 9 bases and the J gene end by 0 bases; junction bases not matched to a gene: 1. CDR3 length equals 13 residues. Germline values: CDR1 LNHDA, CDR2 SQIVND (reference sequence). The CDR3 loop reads CASGTANTGELFF. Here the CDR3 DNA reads TGTGCCAGCGGGACAGCGAACACCGGGGAGCTGTTTTTT.

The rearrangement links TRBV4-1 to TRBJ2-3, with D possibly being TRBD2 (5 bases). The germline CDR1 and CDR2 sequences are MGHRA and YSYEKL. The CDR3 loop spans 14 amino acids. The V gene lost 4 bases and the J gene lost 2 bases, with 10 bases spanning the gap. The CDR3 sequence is CASSLGGTTDTQYF. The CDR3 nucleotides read TGCGCCAGCAGCCTCGGAGGTACCACAGATACGCAGTATTTT.

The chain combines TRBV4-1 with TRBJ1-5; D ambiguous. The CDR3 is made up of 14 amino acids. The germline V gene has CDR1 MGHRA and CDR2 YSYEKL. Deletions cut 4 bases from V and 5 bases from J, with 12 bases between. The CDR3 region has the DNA TGCGCCAGCAGCCCCGTCGCGGGGTATCAGCCCCAGCATTTT. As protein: CASSPVAGYQPQHF.

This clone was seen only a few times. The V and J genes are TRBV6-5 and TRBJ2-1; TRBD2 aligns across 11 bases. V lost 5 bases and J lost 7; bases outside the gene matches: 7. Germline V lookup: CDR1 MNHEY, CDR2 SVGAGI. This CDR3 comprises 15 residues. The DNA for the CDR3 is TGTGCCAGCAGTACCACTAGCGGGAGAGCGAATGAGCAGTTCTTC. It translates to CASSTTSGRANEQFF.

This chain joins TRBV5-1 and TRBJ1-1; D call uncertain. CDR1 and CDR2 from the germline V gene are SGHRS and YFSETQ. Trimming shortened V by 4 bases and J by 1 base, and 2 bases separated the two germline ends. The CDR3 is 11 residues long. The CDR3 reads CASSENTEAFF. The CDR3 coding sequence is TGCGCCAGCAGCGAGAACACTGAAGCTTTCTTT.

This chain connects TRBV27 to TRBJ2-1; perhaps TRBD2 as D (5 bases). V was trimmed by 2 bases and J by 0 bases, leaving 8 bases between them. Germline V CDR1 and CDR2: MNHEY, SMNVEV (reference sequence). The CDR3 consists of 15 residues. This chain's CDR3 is CASSLAGSSYNEQFF. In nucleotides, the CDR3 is TGTGCCAGCAGTTTAGCGGGCAGCTCCTACAATGAGCAGTTCTTC.

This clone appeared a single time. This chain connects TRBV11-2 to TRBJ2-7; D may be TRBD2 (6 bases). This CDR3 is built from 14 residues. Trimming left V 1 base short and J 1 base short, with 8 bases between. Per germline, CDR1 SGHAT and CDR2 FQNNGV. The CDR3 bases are TGTGCCAGCAGCTTAGGTCGGGGGTCCTACGAGCAGTACTTC. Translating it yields CASSLGRGSYEQYF.

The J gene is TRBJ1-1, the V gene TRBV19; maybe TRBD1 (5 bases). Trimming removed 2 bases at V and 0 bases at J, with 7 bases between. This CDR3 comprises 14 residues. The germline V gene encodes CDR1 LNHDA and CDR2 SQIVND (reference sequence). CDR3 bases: TGTGCCAGTAGTATAAGGGGATTGAACACTGAAGCTTTCTTT. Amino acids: CASSIRGLNTEAFF. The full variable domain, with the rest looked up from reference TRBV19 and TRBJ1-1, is DGGITQSPKYLFRKEGQNVTLSCEQNLNHDAMYWYRQDPGQGLRLIYYSQIVNDFQKGDIAEGYSVSREKKESFPLTVTSAQKNPTAFYLCASSIRGLNTEAFFGQGTRLTVV.

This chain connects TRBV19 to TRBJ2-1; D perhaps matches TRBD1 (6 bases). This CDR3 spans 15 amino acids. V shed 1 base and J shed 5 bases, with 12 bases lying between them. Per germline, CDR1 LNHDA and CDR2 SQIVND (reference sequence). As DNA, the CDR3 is TGTGCCAGTAGTATAGCAGGGGCGGTAGACAATGAGCAGTTCTTC. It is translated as CASSIAGAVDNEQFF. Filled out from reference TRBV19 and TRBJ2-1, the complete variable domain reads DGGITQSPKYLFRKEGQNVTLSCEQNLNHDAMYWYRQDPGQGLRLIYYSQIVNDFQKGDIAEGYSVSREKKESFPLTVTSAQKNPTAFYLCASSIAGAVDNEQFFGPGTRLTVL.

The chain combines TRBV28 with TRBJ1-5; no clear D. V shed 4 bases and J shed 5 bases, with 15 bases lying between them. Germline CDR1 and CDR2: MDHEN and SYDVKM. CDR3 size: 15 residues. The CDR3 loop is CASSSRAVLYQPQHF. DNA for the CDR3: TGTGCCAGCAGTTCTAGGGCGGTCCTATATCAGCCCCAGCATTTT.

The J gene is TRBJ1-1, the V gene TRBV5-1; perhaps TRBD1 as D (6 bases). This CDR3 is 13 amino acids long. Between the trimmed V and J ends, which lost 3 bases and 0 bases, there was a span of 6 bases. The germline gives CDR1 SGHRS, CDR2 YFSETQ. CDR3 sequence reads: CASSSGVNTEAFF. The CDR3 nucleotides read TGCGCCAGCAGCTCAGGGGTGAACACTGAAGCTTTCTTT. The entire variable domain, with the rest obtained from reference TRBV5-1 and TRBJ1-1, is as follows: KAGVTQTPRYLIKTRGQQVTLSCSPISGHRSVSWYQQTPGQGLQFLFEYFSETQRNKGNFPGRFSGRQFSNSRSEMNVSTLELGDSALYLCASSSGVNTEAFFGQGTRLTVV.

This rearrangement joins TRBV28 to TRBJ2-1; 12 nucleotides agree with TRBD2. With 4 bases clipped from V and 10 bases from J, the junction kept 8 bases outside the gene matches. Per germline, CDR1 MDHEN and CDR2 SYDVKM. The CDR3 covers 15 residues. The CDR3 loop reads CASSWASGRAEEQFF. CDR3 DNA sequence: TGTGCCAGCAGTTGGGCTAGCGGGAGGGCCGAGGAGCAGTTCTTC.

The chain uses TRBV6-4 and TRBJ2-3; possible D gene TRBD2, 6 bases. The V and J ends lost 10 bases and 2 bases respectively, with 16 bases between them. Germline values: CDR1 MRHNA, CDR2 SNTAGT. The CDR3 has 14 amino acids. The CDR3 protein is CATLPGLLTDTQYF. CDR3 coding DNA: TGTGCCACCTTACCGGGACTCCTCACAGATACGCAGTATTTT.

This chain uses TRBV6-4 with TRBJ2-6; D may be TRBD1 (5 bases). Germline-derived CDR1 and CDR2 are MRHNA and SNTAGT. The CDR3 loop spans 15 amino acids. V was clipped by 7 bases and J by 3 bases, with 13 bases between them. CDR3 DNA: TGTGCCAGCAAAGAAGACAGTAGTGGGGCCAACGTCCTGACTTTC. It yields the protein CASKEDSSGANVLTF.

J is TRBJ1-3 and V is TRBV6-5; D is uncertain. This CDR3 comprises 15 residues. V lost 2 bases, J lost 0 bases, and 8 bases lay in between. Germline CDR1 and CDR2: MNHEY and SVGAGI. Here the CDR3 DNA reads TGTGCCAGCAGTTACAAGACGGGCTCTGGAAACACCATATATTTT. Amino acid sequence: CASSYKTGSGNTIYF.

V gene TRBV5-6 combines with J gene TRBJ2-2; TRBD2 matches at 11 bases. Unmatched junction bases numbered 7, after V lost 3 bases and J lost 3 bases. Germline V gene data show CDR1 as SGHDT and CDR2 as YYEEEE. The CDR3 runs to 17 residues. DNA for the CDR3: TGTGCCAGCAGCTACCCCGGGACTAGCGGCTACACCGGGGAGCTGTTTTTT. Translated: CASSYPGTSGYTGELFF.

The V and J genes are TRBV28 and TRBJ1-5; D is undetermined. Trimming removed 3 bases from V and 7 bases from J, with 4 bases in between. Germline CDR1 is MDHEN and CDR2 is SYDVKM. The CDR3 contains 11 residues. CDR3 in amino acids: CASSFGQPQHF. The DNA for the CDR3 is TGTGCCAGCAGTTTTGGGCAGCCCCAGCATTTT.

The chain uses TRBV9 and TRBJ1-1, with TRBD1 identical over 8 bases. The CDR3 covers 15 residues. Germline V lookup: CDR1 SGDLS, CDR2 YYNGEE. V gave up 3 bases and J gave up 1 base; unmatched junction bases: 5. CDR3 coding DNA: TGTGCCAGCAGCGGCAGGGGGCGATCGAACACTGAAGCTTTCTTT. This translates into CASSGRGRSNTEAFF.

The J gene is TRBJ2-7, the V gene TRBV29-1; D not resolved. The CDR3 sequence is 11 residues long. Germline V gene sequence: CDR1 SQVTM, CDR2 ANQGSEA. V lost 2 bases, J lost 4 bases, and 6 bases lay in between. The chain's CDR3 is CSVEIRYEQYF. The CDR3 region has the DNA TGCAGCGTTGAAATCAGGTACGAGCAGTACTTC.